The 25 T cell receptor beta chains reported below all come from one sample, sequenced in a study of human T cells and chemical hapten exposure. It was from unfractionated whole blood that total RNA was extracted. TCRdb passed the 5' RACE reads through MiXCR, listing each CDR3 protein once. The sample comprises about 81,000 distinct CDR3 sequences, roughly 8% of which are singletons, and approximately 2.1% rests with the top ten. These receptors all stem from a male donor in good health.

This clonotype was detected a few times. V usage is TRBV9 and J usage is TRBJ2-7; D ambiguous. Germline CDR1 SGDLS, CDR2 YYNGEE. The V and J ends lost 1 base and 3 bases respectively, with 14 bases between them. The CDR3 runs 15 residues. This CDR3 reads CASSVSFDGYYEQYF. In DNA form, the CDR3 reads TGTGCCAGCAGCGTAAGTTTTGACGGATACTACGAGCAGTACTTC. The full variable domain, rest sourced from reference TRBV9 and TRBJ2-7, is DSGVTQTPKHLITATGQRVTLRCSPRSGDLSVYWYQQSLDQGLQFLIQYYNGEERAKGNILERFSAQQFPDLHSELNLSSLELGDSALYFCASSVSFDGYYEQYFGPGTRLTVT.

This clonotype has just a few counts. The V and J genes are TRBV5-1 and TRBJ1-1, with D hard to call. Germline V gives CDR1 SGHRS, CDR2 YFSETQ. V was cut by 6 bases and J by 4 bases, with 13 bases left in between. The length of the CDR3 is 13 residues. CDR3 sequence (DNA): TGCGCCAGCAAATGGGAGGCGAGCACTGAAGCTTTCTTT. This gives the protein CASKWEASTEAFF.

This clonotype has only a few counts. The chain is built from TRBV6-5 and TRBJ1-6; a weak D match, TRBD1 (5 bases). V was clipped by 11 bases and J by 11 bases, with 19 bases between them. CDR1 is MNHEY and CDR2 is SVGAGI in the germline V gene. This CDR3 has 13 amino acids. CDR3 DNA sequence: TGTGCCGGGGACGGGAGCCTTTGGACACCCCTCCACTTT. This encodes CAGDGSLWTPLHF.

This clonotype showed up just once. CDR3: CSADYGLAGATDTQYF. For the CDR3, the DNA is TGCAGTGCAGATTACGGACTAGCGGGGGCCACAGATACGCAGTATTTT. The chain uses TRBV20-1 and TRBJ2-3; 13 nucleotides agree with TRBD2. The V gene end was trimmed by 6 bases and the J gene end by 2 bases; junction bases not matched to a gene: 8. In germline, CDR1 is DFQATT, CDR2 SNEGSKA (reference sequence). The CDR3 covers 16 residues.

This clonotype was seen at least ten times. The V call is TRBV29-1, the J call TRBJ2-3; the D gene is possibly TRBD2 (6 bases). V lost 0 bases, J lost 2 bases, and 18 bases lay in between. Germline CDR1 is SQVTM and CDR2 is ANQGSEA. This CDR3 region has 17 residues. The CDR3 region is CSVEDYGLSGDTDTQYF. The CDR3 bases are TGCAGCGTTGAAGACTACGGACTAAGCGGCGACACAGATACGCAGTATTTT.

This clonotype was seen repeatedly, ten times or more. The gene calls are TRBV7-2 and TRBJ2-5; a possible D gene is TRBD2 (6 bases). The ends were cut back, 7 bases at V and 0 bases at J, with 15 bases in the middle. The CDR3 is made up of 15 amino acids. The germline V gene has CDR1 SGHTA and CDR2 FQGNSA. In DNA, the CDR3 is TGTGCCAGCACAATTTTCCGGGACTACCAAGAGACCCAGTACTTC. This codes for CASTIFRDYQETQYF. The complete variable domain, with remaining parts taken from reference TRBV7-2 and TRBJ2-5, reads GAGVSQSPSNKVTEKGKDVELRCDPISGHTALYWYRQSLGQGLEFLIYFQGNSAPDKSGLPSDRFSAERTGGSVSTLTIQRTQQEDSAVYLCASTIFRDYQETQYFGPGTRLLVL.

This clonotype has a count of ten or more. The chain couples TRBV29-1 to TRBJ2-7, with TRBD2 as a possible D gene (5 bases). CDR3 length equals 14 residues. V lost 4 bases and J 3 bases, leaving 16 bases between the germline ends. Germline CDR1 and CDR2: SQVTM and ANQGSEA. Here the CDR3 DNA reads TGCAGCGTTGTATCTAGTGTCGGAGGCTACGAGCAGTACTTC. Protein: CSVVSSVGGYEQYF.

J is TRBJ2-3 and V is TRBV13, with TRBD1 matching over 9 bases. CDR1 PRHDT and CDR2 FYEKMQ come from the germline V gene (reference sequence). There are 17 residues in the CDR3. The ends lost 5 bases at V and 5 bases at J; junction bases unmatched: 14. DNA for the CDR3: TGTGCCAGCAGCAGTTCATTGGACAGGGGTCTCGGAGATACGCAGTATTTT. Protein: CASSSSLDRGLGDTQYF.

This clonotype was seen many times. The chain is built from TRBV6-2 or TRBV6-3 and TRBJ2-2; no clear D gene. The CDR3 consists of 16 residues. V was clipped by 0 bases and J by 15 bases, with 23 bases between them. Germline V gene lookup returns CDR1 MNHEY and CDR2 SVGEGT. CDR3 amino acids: CASSYSVPRTALFLFF. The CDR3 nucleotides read TGTGCCAGCAGTTACTCGGTGCCTCGGACGGCCCTTTTCTTGTTTTTT.

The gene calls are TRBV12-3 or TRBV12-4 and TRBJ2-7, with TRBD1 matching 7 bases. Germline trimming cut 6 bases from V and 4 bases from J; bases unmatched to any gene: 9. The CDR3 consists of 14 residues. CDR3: CASSSPGTVYEQYF. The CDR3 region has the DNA TGTGCCAGCAGCAGCCCCGGGACAGTATACGAGCAGTACTTC.

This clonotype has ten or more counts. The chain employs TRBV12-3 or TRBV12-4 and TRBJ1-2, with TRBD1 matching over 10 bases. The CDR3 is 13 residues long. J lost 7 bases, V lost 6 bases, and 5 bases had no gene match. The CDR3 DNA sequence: TGTGCCAGCAGCCAGACAGGGGGCAGTGGCTACACCTTC. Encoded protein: CASSQTGGSGYTF.

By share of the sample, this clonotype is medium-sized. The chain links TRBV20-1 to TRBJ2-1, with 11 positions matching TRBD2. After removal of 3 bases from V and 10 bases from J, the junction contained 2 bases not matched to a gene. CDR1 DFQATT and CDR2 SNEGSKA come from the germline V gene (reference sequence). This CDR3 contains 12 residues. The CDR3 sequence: CSASLAGGEQFF. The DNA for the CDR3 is TGCAGTGCTAGCCTAGCGGGAGGCGAGCAGTTCTTC.

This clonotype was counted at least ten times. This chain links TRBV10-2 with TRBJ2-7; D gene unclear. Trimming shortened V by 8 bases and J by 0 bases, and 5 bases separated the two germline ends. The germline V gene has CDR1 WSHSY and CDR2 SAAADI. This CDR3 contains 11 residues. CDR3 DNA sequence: TGCGCCAGCCACCACTCCTACGAGCAGTACTTC. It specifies CASHHSYEQYF.

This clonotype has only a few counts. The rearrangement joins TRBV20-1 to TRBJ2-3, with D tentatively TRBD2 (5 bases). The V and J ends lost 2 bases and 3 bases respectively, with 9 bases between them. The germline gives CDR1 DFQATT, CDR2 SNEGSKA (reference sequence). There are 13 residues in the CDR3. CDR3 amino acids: CSARRGETDTQYF. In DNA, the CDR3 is TGCAGTGCTAGACGGGGAGAAACAGATACGCAGTATTTT.

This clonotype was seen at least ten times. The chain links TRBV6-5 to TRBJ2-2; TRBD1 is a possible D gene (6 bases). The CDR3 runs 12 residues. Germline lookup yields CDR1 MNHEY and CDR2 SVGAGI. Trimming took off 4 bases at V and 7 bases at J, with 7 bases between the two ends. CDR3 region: CASSLGHGELFF. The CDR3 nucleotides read TGTGCCAGCAGTTTGGGACACGGGGAGCTGTTTTTT.

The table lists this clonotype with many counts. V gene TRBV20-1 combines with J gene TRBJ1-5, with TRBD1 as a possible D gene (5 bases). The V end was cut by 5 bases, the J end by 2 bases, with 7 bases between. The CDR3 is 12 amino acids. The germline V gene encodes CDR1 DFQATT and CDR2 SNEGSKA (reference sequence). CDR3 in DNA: TGCAGTGCTCGGGACGGCAATCAGCCCCAGCATTTT. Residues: CSARDGNQPQHF.

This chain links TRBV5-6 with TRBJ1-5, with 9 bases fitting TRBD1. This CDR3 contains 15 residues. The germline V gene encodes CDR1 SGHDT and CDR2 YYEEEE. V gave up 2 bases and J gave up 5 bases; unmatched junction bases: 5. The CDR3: CASSLSGTGYQPQHF. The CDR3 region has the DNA TGTGCCAGCAGCTTATCCGGGACAGGGTATCAGCCCCAGCATTTT.

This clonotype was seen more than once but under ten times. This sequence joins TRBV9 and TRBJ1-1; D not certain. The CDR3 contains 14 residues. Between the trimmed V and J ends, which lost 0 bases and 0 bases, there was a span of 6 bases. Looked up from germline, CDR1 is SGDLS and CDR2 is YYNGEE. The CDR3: CASSVDMLNTEAFF. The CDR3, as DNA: TGTGCCAGCAGCGTAGACATGTTGAACACTGAAGCTTTCTTT.

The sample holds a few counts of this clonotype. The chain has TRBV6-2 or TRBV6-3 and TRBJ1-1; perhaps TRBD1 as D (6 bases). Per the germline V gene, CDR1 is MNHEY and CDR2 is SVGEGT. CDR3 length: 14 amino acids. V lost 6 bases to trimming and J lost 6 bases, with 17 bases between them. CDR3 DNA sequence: TGTGCCAGCAGACGACAGGTTGCCGGCGCTGAAGCTTTCTTT. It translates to CASRRQVAGAEAFF.

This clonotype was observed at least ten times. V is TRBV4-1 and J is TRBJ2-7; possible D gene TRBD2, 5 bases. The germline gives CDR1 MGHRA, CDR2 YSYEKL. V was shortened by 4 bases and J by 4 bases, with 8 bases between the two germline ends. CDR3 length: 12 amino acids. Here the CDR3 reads CASSPPGYEQYF. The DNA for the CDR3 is TGCGCCAGCAGCCCCCCGGGGTACGAGCAGTACTTC.

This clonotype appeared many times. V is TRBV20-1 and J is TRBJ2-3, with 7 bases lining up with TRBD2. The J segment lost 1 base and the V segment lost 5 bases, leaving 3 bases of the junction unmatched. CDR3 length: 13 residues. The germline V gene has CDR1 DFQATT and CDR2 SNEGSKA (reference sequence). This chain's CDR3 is CSAGAGGTDTQYF. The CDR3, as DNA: TGCAGTGCTGGTGCGGGGGGCACAGATACGCAGTATTTT.

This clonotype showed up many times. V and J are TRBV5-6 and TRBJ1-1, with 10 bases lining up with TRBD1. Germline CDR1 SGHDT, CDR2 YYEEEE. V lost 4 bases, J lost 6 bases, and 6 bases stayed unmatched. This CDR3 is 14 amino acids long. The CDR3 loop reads CASSGDRGLAEAFF. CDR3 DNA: TGTGCCAGCAGCGGAGACAGGGGGCTCGCTGAAGCTTTCTTT.

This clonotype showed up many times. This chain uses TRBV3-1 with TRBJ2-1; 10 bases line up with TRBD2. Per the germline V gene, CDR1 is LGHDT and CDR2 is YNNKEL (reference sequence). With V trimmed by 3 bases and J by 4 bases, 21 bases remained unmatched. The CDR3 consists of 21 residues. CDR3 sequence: CASSHSPPSPSGGAFYNEQFF. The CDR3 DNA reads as TGTGCCAGCAGCCATTCACCCCCCTCCCCGAGCGGGGGGGCCTTTTACAATGAGCAGTTCTTC.

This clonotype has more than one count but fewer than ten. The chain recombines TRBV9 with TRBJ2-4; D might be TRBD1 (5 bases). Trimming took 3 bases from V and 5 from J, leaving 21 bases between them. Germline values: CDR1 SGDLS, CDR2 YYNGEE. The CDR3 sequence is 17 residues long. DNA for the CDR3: TGTGCCAGCAGCGACCATAGTGTCGACAGCGTGGAAAACATTCAGTACTTC. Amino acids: CASSDHSVDSVENIQYF.

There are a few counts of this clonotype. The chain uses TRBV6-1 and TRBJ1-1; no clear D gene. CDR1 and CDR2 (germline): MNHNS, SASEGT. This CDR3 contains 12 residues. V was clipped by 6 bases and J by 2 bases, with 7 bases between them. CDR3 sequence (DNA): TGTGCCAGCAGGCGATATAACACTGAAGCTTTCTTT. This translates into CASRRYNTEAFF.